Here is one T cell receptor beta chain with its context. This clonotype was recorded a few times. Its antigen is still unknown. There are no base qualities to consult, and no much larger clone falls within one base. The treatment or condition label corresponds to: allogeneic hematopoietic cell transplantation with graft depleted of TCRalphabeta T cells and CD19 B cells. The transplant recipients were children given TCRalphabeta/CD19-depleted allogeneic hematopoietic cell grafts. The CDR3 holds 14 amino acids from the cysteine to the phenylalanine. The only DNA kept is the CDR3, 42 bases in frame from the first base. Reading the germline V gene gives CDR1 SGHTA and CDR2 FQGNSA. Trimming removed 5 bases from V and 3 bases from J, leaving 13 bases between the germline ends. The data were obtained in a study of T-cell reconstitution after alpha-beta-depleted transplantation in children (dated by TCRdb to the mid-2010s). Some background on the complete study: The study quantitatively tracked T-cell immune reconstitution after TCRalphabeta/CD19-depleted allogeneic hematopoietic cell transplantation in children using TCR repertoire profiling.

The paper as a whole reports these results and caveats: Over subsequent months, a decline in hyperexpanded clone frequencies was noted, and after one year, T-cell counts and TCRbeta diversity were mostly ascribed to newly produced T cells. About two months after transplant, the apparently early recovery of alphabetaT-cell counts reportedly depended on just several hundred clones that had expanded rapidly and came from non-depleted graft cells. In some patients, high TCRbeta diversity at day 60 was attributed to recipient T cells and intrathymic progenitors that had survived conditioning.

Libraries were prepared through PCR. Instrument used: Illumina HiSeq 2500. Molecular barcoding was employed in the preparation of TCR libraries, with unique molecular identifiers being used to normalize TCRbeta repertoire quantification. The raw public reads went through TCRdb reprocessing: fastp at Q25, MiXCR clone calling, in-frame beta chains kept. Each CDR3 protein gets just one entry, which takes the most common genes and DNA from the rows behind it. In all, the sample holds about a million distinct CDR3 sequences, and under 30% of those were seen once. In total, the top ten clones hold about 28% of the sample.

The receptor comes from a boy in the first two years of life who had a stem cell transplant for SCID, so the T cells may come from the graft donor. The receptor chain draws on TRBV7-2 and TRBJ1-2, with a tentative D gene TRBD1 over 6 matching bases. The material was PBMCs, mostly from graft donor cells, obtained 360 days after TCRalphabeta/CD19-depleted stem cell transplant. The base sequence is TGTGCCAGCAGCGAGACAGGATGGGACTATGGCTACACCTTC. Translated, this gives CASSETGWDYGYTF.